Here is one TCR beta chain with its context. Here immunoSEQ multiplex PCR was the method, and the copy in TCRdb shows in-frame clones only, minus some. The table has tens of thousands of clones, over 75% seen once. The sample belongs to a study of OX40 agonist ivuxolimab in advanced cancers. Germline CDR1 and CDR2: MNHEY and SMNVEV (reference sequence). V lost 6 bases and J lost 3, with 9 bases in between. This CDR3 spans 13 amino acids. The chain uses TRBV27 and TRBJ1-5; no clear D gene. The material sequenced was CD4+ or CD8+ T cells sorted from blood, taken in a trial of the OX40 agonist ivuxolimab. The sequence derives from an adult with an advanced solid tumor such as melanoma, head and neck, liver or kidney cancer. For the CDR3, the DNA is TGTGCCAGCAGCCTTGAATACAATCAGCCCCAGCATTTT. It codes for CASSLEYNQPQHF.